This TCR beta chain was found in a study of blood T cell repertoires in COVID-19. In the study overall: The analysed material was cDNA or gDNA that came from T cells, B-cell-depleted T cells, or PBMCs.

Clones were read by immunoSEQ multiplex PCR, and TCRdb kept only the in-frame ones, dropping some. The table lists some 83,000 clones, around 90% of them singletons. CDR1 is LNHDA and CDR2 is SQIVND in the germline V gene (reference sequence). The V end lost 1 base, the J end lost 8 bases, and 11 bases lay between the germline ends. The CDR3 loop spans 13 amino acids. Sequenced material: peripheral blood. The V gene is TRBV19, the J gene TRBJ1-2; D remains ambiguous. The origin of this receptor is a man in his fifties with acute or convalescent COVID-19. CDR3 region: CASSIGDYHGYTF. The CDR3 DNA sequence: TGTGCCAGTAGTATAGGCGACTACCACGGCTACACCTTC.